This T cell receptor (beta chain) was identified during a study of regulatory T cells in long-lasting Graves disease. V lost 6 bases and J 1 base, leaving 18 bases between the germline ends. The CDR3 extends over 16 amino acids. Investigators prepared the TCR beta libraries by applying iRepertoire HTBI primers and Arm-PCR of CDR3 regions. One entry per CDR3 protein results from TCRdb running MiXCR on the multiplex PCR reads. The data hold 600,000 to 800,000 distinct CDR3 sequences, with approximately 29% observed a single time. Time point defined: persistent/refractory GD, antithyroid drugs over 5 years with positive TRAb. Extracted PBMC RNA gave rise to the TCR library. The table lists this clonotype with many counts.

The sample consisted of peripheral blood mononuclear cells (PBMCs), taken when the disease was refractory, from a patient treated with antithyroid drugs. This chain links TRBV12-3 or TRBV12-4 with TRBJ1-2; D is unclear. This TCR was recovered from a female donor with Graves disease. CDR3 loop: CASSPRRPHLNYGYTF. In DNA form, the CDR3 reads TGTGCCAGCAGCCCCCGTCGGCCGCACCTTAACTATGGCTACACCTTC.